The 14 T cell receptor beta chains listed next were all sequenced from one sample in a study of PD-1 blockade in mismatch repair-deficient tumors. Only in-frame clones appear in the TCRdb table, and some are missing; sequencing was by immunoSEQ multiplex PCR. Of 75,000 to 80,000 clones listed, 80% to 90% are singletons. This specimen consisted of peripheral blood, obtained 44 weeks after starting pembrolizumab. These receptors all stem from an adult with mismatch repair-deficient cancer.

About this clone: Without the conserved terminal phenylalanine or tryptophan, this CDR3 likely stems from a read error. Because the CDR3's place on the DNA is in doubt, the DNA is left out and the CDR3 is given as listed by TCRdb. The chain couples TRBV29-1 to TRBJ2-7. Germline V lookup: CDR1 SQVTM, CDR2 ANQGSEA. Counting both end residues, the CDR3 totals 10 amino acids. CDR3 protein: CSADRDGELR.

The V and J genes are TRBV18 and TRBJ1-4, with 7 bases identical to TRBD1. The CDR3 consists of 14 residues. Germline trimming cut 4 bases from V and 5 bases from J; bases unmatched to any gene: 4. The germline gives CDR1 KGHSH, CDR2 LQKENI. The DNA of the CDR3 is TGTGCCAGCTCACGAGGGACAGTGAATGAAAAACTGTTTTTT. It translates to CASSRGTVNEKLFF.

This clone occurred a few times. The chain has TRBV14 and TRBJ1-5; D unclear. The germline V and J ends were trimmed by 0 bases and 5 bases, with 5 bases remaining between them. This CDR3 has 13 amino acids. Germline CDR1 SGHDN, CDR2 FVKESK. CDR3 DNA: TGTGCCAGCAGCCAAGAGAGGGATCAGCCCCAGCATTTT. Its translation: CASSQERDQPQHF.

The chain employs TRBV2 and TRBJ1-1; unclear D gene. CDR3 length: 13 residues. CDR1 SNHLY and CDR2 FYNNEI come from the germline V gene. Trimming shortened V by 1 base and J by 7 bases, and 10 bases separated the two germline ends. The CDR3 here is CASSEGTWIEAFF. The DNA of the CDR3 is TGTGCCAGCAGTGAAGGGACTTGGATTGAAGCTTTCTTT.

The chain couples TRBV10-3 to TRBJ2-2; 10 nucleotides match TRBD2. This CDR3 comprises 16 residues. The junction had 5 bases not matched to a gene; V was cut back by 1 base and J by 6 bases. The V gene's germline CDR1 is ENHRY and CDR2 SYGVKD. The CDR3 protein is CAISEFASGSAGELFF. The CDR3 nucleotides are TGTGCCATCAGTGAGTTTGCTAGCGGGAGTGCCGGGGAGCTGTTTTTT.

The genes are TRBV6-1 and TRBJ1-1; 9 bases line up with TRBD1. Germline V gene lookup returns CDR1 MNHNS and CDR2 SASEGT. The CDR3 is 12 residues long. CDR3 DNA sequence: TGTGCAGGGACAGGGATTGGCACTGAAGCTTTCTTT. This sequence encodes CAGTGIGTEAFF.

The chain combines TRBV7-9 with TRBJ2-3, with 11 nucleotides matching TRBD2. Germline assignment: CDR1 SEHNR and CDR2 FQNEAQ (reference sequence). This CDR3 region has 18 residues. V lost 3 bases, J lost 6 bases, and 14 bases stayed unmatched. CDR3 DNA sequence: TGTGCCAGCAGCTTCCACGGGACTAGCGGTTACGGGAGGGATACGCAGTATTTT. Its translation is CASSFHGTSGYGRDTQYF.

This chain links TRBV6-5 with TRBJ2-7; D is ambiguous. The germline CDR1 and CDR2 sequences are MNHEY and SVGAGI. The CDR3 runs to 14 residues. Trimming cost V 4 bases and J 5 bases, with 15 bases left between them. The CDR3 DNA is TGTGCCAGCAGTTCTCCGGCTTCGGGCAACGAGCAGTACTTC. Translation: CASSSPASGNEQYF.

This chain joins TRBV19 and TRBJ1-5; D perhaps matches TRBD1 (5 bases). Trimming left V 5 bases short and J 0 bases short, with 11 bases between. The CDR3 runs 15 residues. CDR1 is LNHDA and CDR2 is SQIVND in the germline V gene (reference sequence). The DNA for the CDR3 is TGTGCCAGTAGTTATTCAGGGAATAGCAATCAGCCCCAGCATTTT. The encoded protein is CASSYSGNSNQPQHF.

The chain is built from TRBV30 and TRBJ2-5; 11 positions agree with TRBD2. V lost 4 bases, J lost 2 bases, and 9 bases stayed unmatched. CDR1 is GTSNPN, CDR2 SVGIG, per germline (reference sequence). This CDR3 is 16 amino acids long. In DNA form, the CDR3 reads TGTGCCTGGACGCCTCTTGGACTAGCGGGTCAAGAGACCCAGTACTTC. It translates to CAWTPLGLAGQETQYF.

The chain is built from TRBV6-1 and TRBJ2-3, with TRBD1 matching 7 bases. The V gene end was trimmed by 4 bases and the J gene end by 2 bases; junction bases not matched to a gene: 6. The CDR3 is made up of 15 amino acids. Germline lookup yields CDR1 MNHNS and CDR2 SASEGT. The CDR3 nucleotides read TGTGCCAGCAGTGGGGCAGGGGGTGCCACAGATACGCAGTATTTT. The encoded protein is CASSGAGGATDTQYF.

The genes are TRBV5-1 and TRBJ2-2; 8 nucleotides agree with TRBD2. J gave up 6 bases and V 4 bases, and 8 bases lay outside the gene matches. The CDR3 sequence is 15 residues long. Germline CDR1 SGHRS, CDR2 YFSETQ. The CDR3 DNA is TGCGCCAGCAGCCCGGGACTAGTGATTTCCGGGGAGCTGTTTTTT. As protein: CASSPGLVISGELFF.

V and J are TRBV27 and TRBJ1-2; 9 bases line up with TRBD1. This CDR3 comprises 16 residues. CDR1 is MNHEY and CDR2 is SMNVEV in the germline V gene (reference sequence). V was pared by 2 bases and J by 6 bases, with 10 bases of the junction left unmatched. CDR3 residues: CASSLALGTGRDGYTF. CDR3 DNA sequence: TGTGCCAGCAGTTTAGCTCTTGGGACAGGGAGGGATGGCTACACCTTC.

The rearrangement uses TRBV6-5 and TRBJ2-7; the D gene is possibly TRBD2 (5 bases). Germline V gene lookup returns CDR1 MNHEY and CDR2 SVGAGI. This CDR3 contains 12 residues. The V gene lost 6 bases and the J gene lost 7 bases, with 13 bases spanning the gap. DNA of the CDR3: TGTGCCAGCAGAAAGAAATCGGGGGAGCAGTACTTC. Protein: CASRKKSGEQYF.